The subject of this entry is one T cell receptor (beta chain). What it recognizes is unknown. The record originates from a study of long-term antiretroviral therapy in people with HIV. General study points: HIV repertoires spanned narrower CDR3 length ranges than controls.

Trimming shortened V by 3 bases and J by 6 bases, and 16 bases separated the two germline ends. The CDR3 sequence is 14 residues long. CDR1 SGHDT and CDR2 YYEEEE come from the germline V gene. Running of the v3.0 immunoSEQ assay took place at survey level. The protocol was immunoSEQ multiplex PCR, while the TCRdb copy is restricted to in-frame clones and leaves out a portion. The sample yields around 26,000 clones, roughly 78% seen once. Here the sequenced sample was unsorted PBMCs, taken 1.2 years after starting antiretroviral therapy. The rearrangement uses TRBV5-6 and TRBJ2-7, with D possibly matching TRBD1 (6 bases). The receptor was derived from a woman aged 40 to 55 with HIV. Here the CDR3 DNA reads TGTGCCAGCAGCTGGGGGCAATATCGGGGCGAGCAGTACTTC. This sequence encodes CASSWGQYRGEQYF.